The source of this T cell receptor (beta chain) is a study of OX40 agonist ivuxolimab in advanced cancers. About the research overall: The study treated patients with ivuxolimab, an agonistic anti-OX40 (CD134) antibody. Patients received intravenous ivuxolimab every 2 weeks at 0.01 to 10 mg/kg. Participants, approximately 81% male, averaged 60 years of age, ranging from about 23 to 79.

Libraries were prepared by immunoSEQ multiplex PCR; TCRdb keeps only in-frame clonotypes and omits some of them. This table holds roughly 61,000 clones, approximately 89% found once. V gave up 5 bases and J gave up 0 bases; unmatched junction bases: 4. Per germline, CDR1 SNHLY and CDR2 FYNNEI. The CDR3 runs to 14 residues. The timepoints at which blood was sampled were baseline, cycle 4 day 1, and cycle 7 day 1. The chain combines TRBV2 with TRBJ2-7; 7 bases line up with TRBD1. This receptor was obtained from an adult with an advanced solid tumor such as melanoma, head and neck, liver or kidney cancer. The source material was CD4+ or CD8+ T cells sorted from blood, sampled in a trial of the OX40 agonist ivuxolimab. The CDR3 here is CASSPDRTSYEQYF. As DNA, the CDR3 is TGTGCCAGCAGTCCGGACAGGACCTCCTACGAGCAGTACTTC.